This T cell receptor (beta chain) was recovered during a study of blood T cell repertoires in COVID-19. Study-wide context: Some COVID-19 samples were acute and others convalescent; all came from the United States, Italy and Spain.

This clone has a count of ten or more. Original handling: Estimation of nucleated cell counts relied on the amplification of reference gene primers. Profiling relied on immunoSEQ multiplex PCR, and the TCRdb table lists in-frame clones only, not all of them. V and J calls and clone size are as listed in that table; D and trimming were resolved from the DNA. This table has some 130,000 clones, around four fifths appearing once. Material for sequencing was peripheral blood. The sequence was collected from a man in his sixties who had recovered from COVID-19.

The CDR3 bases are TGTGCCAGCAGCCGGGACAGGAGATACACCGGGGAGCTGTTTTTT. The encoded protein is CASSRDRRYTGELFF. This chain links TRBV7-2 with TRBJ2-2, with 8 bases that match TRBD1. V shed 5 bases and J 3 bases; nucleotides not matched to a gene: 5. Germline V gene data show CDR1 as SGHTA and CDR2 as FQGNSA. This CDR3 has 15 residues.